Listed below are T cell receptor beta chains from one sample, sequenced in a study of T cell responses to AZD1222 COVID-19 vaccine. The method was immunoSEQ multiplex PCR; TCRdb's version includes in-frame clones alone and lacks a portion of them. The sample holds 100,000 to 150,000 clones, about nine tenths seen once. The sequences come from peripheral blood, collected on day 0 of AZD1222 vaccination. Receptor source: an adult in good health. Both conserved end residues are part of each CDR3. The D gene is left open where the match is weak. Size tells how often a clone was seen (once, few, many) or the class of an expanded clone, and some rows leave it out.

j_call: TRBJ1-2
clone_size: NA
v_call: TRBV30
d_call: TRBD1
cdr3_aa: CAWSSGTGRIGPNYGYTF
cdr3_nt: TGTGCCTGGAGTTCCGGGACAGGGCGGATAGGTCCTAACTATGGCTACACCTTC

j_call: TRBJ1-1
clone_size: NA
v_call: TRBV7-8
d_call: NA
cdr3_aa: CASSARWGGTEAFF
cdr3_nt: TGTGCCAGCAGCGCCCGATGGGGGGGCACTGAAGCTTTCTTT

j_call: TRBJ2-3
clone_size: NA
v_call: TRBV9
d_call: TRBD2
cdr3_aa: CASSTSGGAAADTQYF
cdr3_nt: TGTGCCAGCAGCACTAGCGGGGGGGCCGCTGCAGATACGCAGTATTTT

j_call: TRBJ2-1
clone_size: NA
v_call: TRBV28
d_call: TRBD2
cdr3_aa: CASSSILAGGPNEQFF
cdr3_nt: TGTGCCAGCAGTTCCATACTAGCGGGGGGGCCTAATGAGCAGTTCTTC

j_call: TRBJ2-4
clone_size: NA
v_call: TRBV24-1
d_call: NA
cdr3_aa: CATSDQNRNIQYF
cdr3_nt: TGTGCCACCAGTGACCAAAACCGAAACATTCAGTACTTC

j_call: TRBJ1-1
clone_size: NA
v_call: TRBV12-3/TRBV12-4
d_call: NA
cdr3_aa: CASSLSGRTEAFF
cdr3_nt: TGTGCCAGCAGTTTGTCTGGGAGAACTGAAGCTTTCTTT

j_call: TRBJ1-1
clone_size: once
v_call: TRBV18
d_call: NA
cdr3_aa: CASSPPEGGRTEAFF
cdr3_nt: TGTGCCAGCTCACCCCCGGAGGGGGGAAGGACTGAAGCTTTCTTT

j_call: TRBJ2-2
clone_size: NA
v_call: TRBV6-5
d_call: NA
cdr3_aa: CASSRTEGNTGELFF
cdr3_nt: TGTGCCAGCAGTAGGACGGAAGGAAACACCGGGGAGCTGTTTTTT

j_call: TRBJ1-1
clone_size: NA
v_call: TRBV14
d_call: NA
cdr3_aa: CASSRSQWNTEAFF
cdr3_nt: TGTGCCAGCAGCCGGAGCCAGTGGAACACTGAAGCTTTCTTT

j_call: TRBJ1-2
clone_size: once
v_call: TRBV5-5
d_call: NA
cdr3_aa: CASSLAVGGDYGYTF
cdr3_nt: TGTGCCAGCAGCTTGGCGGTTGGGGGCGACTATGGCTACACCTTC

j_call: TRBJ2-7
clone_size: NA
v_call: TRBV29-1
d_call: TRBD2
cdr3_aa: CSVGRDRSNEQYF
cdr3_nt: TGCAGCGTCGGGAGGGACCGCTCAAACGAGCAGTACTTC

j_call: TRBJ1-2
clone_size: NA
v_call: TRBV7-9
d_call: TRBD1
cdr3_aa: CASSLRRQGDYGYTF
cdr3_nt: TGTGCCAGCAGCTTAAGGCGACAGGGGGACTATGGCTACACCTTC

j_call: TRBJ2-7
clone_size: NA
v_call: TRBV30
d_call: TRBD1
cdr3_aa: CAWSLDRRTYEQYF
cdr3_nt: TGTGCCTGGAGTCTGGACAGGAGAACCTACGAGCAGTACTTC

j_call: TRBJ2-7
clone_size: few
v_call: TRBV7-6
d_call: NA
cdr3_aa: CASSLPELRDKAYEQYF
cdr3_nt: TGTGCCAGCAGCTTACCCGAGCTCCGGGACAAAGCCTACGAGCAGTACTTC

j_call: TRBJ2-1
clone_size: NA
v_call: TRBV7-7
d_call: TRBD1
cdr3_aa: CASSSHTGDNEQFF
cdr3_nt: TGTGCCAGCAGCTCCCATACAGGGGACAATGAGCAGTTCTTC

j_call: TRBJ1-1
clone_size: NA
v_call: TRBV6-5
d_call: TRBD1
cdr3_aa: CASKWDRAGTEAFF
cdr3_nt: TGTGCCAGCAAGTGGGACAGGGCCGGCACTGAAGCTTTCTTT

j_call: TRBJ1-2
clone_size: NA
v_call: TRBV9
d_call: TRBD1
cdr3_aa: CASSPTGQGVYGYTF
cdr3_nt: TGTGCCAGCAGCCCCACGGGGCAGGGGGTCTATGGCTACACCTTC

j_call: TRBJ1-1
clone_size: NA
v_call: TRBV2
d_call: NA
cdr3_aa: CASRGEGHTEAFF
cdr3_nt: TGTGCCAGCAGAGGGGAGGGGCACACTGAAGCTTTCTTT

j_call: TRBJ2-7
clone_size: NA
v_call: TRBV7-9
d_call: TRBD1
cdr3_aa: CASNTARGRGSYEQYF
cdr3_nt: TGTGCCAGCAACACCGCGAGGGGCAGGGGGTCCTACGAGCAGTACTTC

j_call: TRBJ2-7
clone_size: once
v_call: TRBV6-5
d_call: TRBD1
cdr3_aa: CASSLLGTGVYEQYF
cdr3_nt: TGTGCCAGCAGCCTTCTAGGGACAGGGGTCTACGAGCAGTACTTC

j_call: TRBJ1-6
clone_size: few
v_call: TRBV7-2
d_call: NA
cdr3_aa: CASSPGQTYSPLHF
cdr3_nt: TGTGCCAGCAGCCCCGGACAGACCTATTCACCCCTCCACTTT

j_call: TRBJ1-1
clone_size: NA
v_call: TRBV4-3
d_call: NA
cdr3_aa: CASSQVIRGAEAFF
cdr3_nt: TGCGCCAGCAGCCAAGTAATCAGGGGTGCTGAAGCTTTCTTT

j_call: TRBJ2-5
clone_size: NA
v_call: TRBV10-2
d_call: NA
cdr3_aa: CASSESAGGPDTAQYF
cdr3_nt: TGCGCCAGCAGTGAGTCGGCCGGGGGCCCGGATACGGCCCAGTACTTC

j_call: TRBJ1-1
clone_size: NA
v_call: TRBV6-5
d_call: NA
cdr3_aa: CASSLVGALNTEAFF
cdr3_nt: TGTGCCAGCAGTCTGGTGGGAGCTCTGAACACTGAAGCTTTCTTT

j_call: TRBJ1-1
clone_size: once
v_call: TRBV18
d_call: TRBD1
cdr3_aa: CASSVQGGGSEAFF
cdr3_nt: TGTGCCAGCTCAGTACAGGGAGGGGGCTCTGAAGCTTTCTTT

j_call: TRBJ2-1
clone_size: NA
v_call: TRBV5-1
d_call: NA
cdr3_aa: CASSLWPGGFPLKSSYNEQFF
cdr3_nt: TGCGCCAGCAGCTTGTGGCCCGGCGGGTTCCCCCTAAAGAGCTCCTACAATGAGCAGTTCTTC